This section outlines one TCR beta chain sequence together with its context. This clone is identified as medium-sized (0.01 to 0.1%). Its antigen is still unknown. Per-base qualities were not stored, and no clone one base away is much larger. Libraries were prepared through PCR. The sequencing machine was an Illumina HiSeq 4000. High-throughput sequencing was used to profile the CDR3 region of the TCR beta-chain in every patient. In the authors' own workflow: A classifier to discriminate distant-metastatic papillary thyroid cancer patients was built from CDR3 differences across clinicopathological groups. Repertoire diversity was assessed with the Shannon index, and tumor-blood repertoire similarity with the Morisita-Horn index. The raw public reads went through TCRdb reprocessing: fastp at Q25, MiXCR clone calling, in-frame beta chains kept. The V and J calls were determined by TCRdb, not by the authors. In this sample the table shows about 43,000 clones, more than 3% of which occur a single time. In total, the top ten clones hold approximately 10% of the sample.

From cysteine to phenylalanine, the CDR3 is 18 amino acids long. The only DNA kept is the CDR3, 54 bases in frame from the first base. Clipping removes 0 bases from V and 1 base from J, with 11 as the unmatched junction base count. The germline V gene encodes CDR1 DFQATT and CDR2 SNEGSKA (reference sequence). These data originate in a study of metastatic and nonmetastatic thyroid tumors (TCRdb year 2020). About the investigation overall: The researchers compared repertoires between peripheral blood samples and tumor or nodule tissue samples from patients with malignant or benign thyroid disease. What the work shows at the level of the full study, not this receptor alone: TCR beta diversity was reported as significantly higher in malignant tumors than in benign nodules, in both blood and tumor samples.

Before undergoing thyroid surgery, none of the patients had been given any kind of treatment. The study retrospectively analysed patient clinical samples collected from about 2012 to 2018 using T-cell receptor beta sequencing. This receptor chain uses TRBV20-1 and TRBJ2-2; a stretch of 7 junction bases matches TRBD2. Specimen: blood. The TCR was taken from a female donor with papillary thyroid cancer or a benign thyroid nodule (not recorded which). Some clones in this sample may be carry-over from other donors' samples. The DNA sequence follows: TGCAGTGCTAGAGATCCGCTAGCGGCCCCTCGGAACACCGGGGAGCTGTTTTTT. Translated, it reads CSARDPLAAPRNTGELFF.